This T cell receptor beta chain was captured by sequencing in a study of CXCR3-negative and CXCR3-positive naive CD8 T cells. Germline CDR1 is SQVTM and CDR2 is ANQGSEA. This CDR3 contains 11 residues. This clonotype is deemed medium-sized by its frequency. Libraries were UMI-labeled 5' RACE TRB cDNA. From the 5' RACE reads, TCRdb lists one entry per CDR3 protein and no DNA. This table holds roughly 3,100 distinct CDR3 sequences. V usage is TRBV29-1 and J usage is TRBJ1-1. Sequencing was done on a sample of naive CXCR3- CD8+ T cells from blood. Regarding subset: CD45RO-CCR7+CD27+CD95- naive CD8+ T cells lacking CXCR3 (TNR3-). The source is a human donor in good health. Some clones in this sample may be carry-over from other donors' samples. The CDR3 reads CSVPRDTEAFF.